This T cell receptor beta chain was recovered during a study of blood T cell repertoires in COVID-19. The overall study: The cDNA or gDNA used as material had been derived from T cells, B-cell-depleted T cells, or PBMCs.

The table came from immunoSEQ multiplex PCR; TCRdb's copy has only in-frame clones and leaves some out. The table lists 250,000 to 350,000 clones, over 75% of them singletons, with 0.87% in the top ten. This CDR3 has 15 amino acids. Per germline, CDR1 SGHTA and CDR2 FQGNSA. The germline V and J ends were trimmed by 2 bases and 0 bases, with 5 bases remaining between them. During active infection, Seattle patients enrolled and were then monitored through disease. This sequence joins TRBV7-2 and TRBJ2-6; D is uncertain. Sequences were obtained from peripheral blood. The sequence derives from a human donor with COVID-19, enrolled during active disease. The donor label of this sample is uncertain. In DNA form, the CDR3 reads TGTGCCAGCAGCTTATTCTTCTCTGGGGCCAACGTCCTGACTTTC. Translation gives CASSLFFSGANVLTF.